The entry below gives a single T cell receptor beta chain sequence along with its context. V was clipped by 3 bases and J by 1 base, with 13 bases between them. Germline V gene sequence: CDR1 ENHRY, CDR2 SYGVKD. CDR3 length: 15 amino acids. Produced via immunoSEQ multiplex PCR; TCRdb's table is partial and in-frame only. Here the sample spans some 200,000 clones, roughly 94% being singletons. These data come from a study of T cell responses to AZD1222 COVID-19 vaccine. This sample comprised peripheral blood, obtained 28 days after the second dose of the MenACWY control vaccine. The chain links TRBV10-3 to TRBJ2-7; D is perhaps TRBD2 (6 bases). The clonotype comes from an adult who received the MenACWY meningococcal vaccine as a control. CDR3 bases: TGTGCCATCAGTGATCCCGGGAGTACTTCCTACGAGCAGTACTTC. Protein product: CAISDPGSTSYEQYF.